This T cell receptor beta chain was found in a study of CD8+CD57+ T cells in acquired aplastic anemia. Sequencing involved patients with CD8+CD57+ cell expansion previously shown by flow cytometry. Blood came from patients not yet given any therapy. CDR3 and TCR beta VDJ profiling relied on a genomic DNA template. MiXCR, applied by TCRdb to the reads, yields one record per CDR3 protein. Here the sample spans around 180,000 distinct CDR3 sequences, around 50% being singletons. V lost 6 bases to trimming and J lost 4 bases, with 13 bases between them. Germline V gene sequence: CDR1 SGHTA, CDR2 FQGNSA. The CDR3 spans 14 residues.

The sequence was obtained from a human donor with aplastic anemia. This rearrangement joins TRBV7-2 to TRBJ1-5, with D uncertain. The sample comprised sorted CD4+, CD8+, or CD8+CD57+ T cells (not recorded which) from PBMCs. DNA for the CDR3: TGTGCCAGCAGGGCGGTGGGCGGGAATCAGCCCCAGCATTTT. Its translation is CASRAVGGNQPQHF.